This T cell receptor (beta chain) was found in a study of blood T cell repertoires in COVID-19. Study-level background: Specimens from acute and convalescent COVID-19 originated in the United States, Italy and Spain. PBMCs, B-cell-depleted T cells, or T cells provided the cDNA or gDNA that made up the material.

Participants came from about 24 US areas, aged roughly 18 to 95 years. Sequencing used immunoSEQ multiplex PCR; TCRdb keeps in-frame clones, though not all of them. Of a few hundred thousand clones listed, about 83% are singletons. The CDR3 is made up of 15 amino acids. The V and J ends lost 1 base and 2 bases, in that order; junction bases with no gene match: 5. Germline CDR1 KGHSH, CDR2 LQKENI. Sample: PBMCs or T cells enriched from blood (not recorded which). The clonotype originates from a woman aged 50 to 60 who had recovered from COVID-19. V is TRBV18 and J is TRBJ2-7; 7 nucleotides line up with TRBD1. CDR3 loop: CASSPRRDSAYEQYF. The CDR3, as DNA: TGTGCCAGCTCACCACGCCGGGACAGCGCCTACGAGCAGTACTTC.